These 28 T cell receptor beta chains were all obtained from the same sample, sequenced in a study of cytomegalovirus exposure and HLA in healthy donors. 13 Jbeta primers and 60 Vbeta primers were used for the PCR. Assay: immunoSEQ multiplex PCR; the TCRdb copy retains only in-frame clones and omits some. The sample has about 52,000 clones, about 57% seen once. The sample consisted of PBMCs. Receptors originate from a human donor in good health.

In this sample, this clone turned up a few times. The chain is built from TRBV4-1 and TRBJ2-3; D is possibly TRBD2 (5 bases). Germline loops: CDR1 MGHRA, CDR2 YSYEKL. V lost 0 bases to trimming and J lost 6 bases, with 10 bases between them. The CDR3 runs to 14 residues. This CDR3 is CASSQDRGTDTQYF. The CDR3 DNA reads as TGCGCCAGCAGCCAAGATCGGGGAACGGATACGCAGTATTTT.

The genes are TRBV2 and TRBJ1-5; D is ambiguous. Germline CDR1 reads SNHLY; CDR2 reads FYNNEI. The CDR3 has 14 amino acids. V was pared by 6 bases and J by 9 bases, with 18 bases between. The CDR3 nucleotides are TGTGCCAGCAGGAGTGCGAGCTCCGGTGGGCCCCAGCATTTT. The encoded protein is CASRSASSGGPQHF.

The CDR3: CASSFRTGSRSYEQYF. The CDR3 nucleotides read TGTGCCAGCAGCTTTCGGACAGGGTCGAGGTCCTACGAGCAGTACTTC. The chain combines TRBV5-6 with TRBJ2-5; 8 nucleotides agree with TRBD1. The DNA end is a closer match to TRBJ2-7, so the J assignment may be wrong. CDR3 length: 16 residues. Germline V gene data show CDR1 as SGHDT and CDR2 as YYEEEE.

This clone is labeled medium-sized. This sequence joins TRBV7-3 and TRBJ1-6, with 7 bases identical to TRBD1. The V gene's germline CDR1 is SGHTA and CDR2 FQGTGA. Trimming cost V 5 bases and J 3 bases; bases outside gene matches: 4. This CDR3 has 15 amino acids. For the CDR3, the DNA is TGTGCCAGCAGCCTCCGGGACAGCTATAATTCACCCCTCCACTTT. Its translation: CASSLRDSYNSPLHF.

The chain has TRBV4-1 and TRBJ2-7; the match to TRBD2 covers 11 bases. V shed 3 bases and J 1 base; nucleotides not matched to a gene: 5. The CDR3 sequence is 16 residues long. Germline-derived CDR1 and CDR2 are MGHRA and YSYEKL. The CDR3 nucleotides are TGCGCCAGCAGCCAGACGGTAGCGGGGGGGTCCTACGAGCAGTACTTC. Residues: CASSQTVAGGSYEQYF.

This sequence joins TRBV19 and TRBJ1-2; D not resolved. Germline assignment: CDR1 LNHDA and CDR2 SQIVND (reference sequence). The V end was cut by 6 bases, the J end by 0 bases, with 11 bases between. This CDR3 is built from 14 residues. The CDR3 is CASSNTVSNYGYTF. The DNA of the CDR3 is TGTGCCAGTAGCAATACAGTATCTAACTATGGCTACACCTTC.

The chain links TRBV6-5 to TRBJ1-5, with D tentatively TRBD1 (6 bases). The CDR3 has 15 amino acids. The germline V gene has CDR1 MNHEY and CDR2 SVGAGI. Trimming stripped 7 bases from V and 4 bases from J, with 17 bases between. CDR3 DNA sequence: TGTGCCAGCAAGGCCCGAGGGGGTGGTAATCAGCCCCAGCATTTT. As protein: CASKARGGGNQPQHF.

The rearrangement uses TRBV6-6 and TRBJ1-1; 8 positions match TRBD1. This CDR3 is built from 15 residues. Looked up from germline, CDR1 is MNHNY and CDR2 is SVGAGI (reference sequence). Germline trimming cut 2 bases from V and 1 base from J; bases unmatched to any gene: 3. CDR3 in DNA: TGTGCCAGCAGTTACGGACAGGGCGGGAACACTGAAGCTTTCTTT. It encodes CASSYGQGGNTEAFF.

Turning to this clone: An end of the junction does not agree with germline; a read error may underlie this. The chain uses TRBV4-1 and TRBJ1-2, with 9 bases matching TRBD1. Germline loops: CDR1 MGHRA, CDR2 YSYEKL. This CDR3 has 16 residues. CDR3 in DNA: TGCGCCAGCAGCCAAGTCAGCAAAACAGGGGGCCGGGGCTACCCCTTC. Its translation is CASSQVSKTGGRGYPF.

This clone was seen more than once but under ten times. The chain has TRBV5-1 and TRBJ1-4, with D possibly TRBD1 on 5 matching bases. From germline, CDR1 is SGHRS and CDR2 YFSETQ. Between the trimmed V and J ends, which lost 4 bases and 0 bases, there was a span of 13 bases. CDR3 size: 16 residues. CDR3 sequence (DNA): TGCGCCAGCAGCACAGGTCTTGCGGCAACTAATGAAAAACTGTTTTTT. The encoded protein is CASSTGLAATNEKLFF.

The genes are TRBV18 and TRBJ2-1; 9 bases agree with TRBD2. V trimming: 0 bases; J trimming: 5 bases; junction bases outside the gene matches: 8. CDR1 and CDR2 from the germline V gene are KGHSH and LQKENI. This CDR3 is built from 17 residues. The DNA of the CDR3 is TGTGCCAGCTCACCACCGGGGGCGGGGGGGCCTCACAATGAGCAGTTCTTC. Translation: CASSPPGAGGPHNEQFF.

This clone was found once. The rearrangement joins TRBV6-5 to TRBJ2-7; possibly TRBD2 for D (7 bases). V gave up 6 bases and J gave up 6 bases, with 12 bases separating them. The CDR3 contains 12 residues. Germline V gene sequence: CDR1 MNHEY, CDR2 SVGAGI. The CDR3 nucleotides read TGTGCCAGCAGGATCGCGGGGGCCGAGCAGTACTTC. Protein product: CASRIAGAEQYF.

This clone was detected a few times. The genes are TRBV18 and TRBJ1-5; perhaps TRBD1 as D (6 bases). V lost 3 bases and J lost 6, with 15 bases in between. The CDR3 runs to 15 residues. Germline lookup yields CDR1 KGHSH and CDR2 LQKENI. Written as DNA, the CDR3 is TGTGCCAGCTCACCTCCCGGAAGGGGGATTCAGCCCCAGCATTTT. Translation gives CASSPPGRGIQPQHF.

The chain uses TRBV13 and TRBJ2-2; 7 positions match TRBD2. Germline values: CDR1 PRHDT, CDR2 FYEKMQ (reference sequence). The V and J ends lost 7 bases and 6 bases, in that order; junction bases with no gene match: 17. CDR3 length: 17 amino acids. The CDR3 protein is CASTFGRGRGTAGELFF. CDR3 DNA: TGTGCCAGCACATTTGGGAGGGGACGGGGTACAGCCGGGGAGCTGTTTTTT. Together with reference TRBV13 and TRBJ2-2, the CDR3 gives the full variable domain: AAGVIQSPRHLIKEKRETATLKCYPIPRHDTVYWYQQGPGQDPQFLISFYEKMQSDKGSIPDRFSAQQFSDYHSELNMSSLELGDSALYFCASTFGRGRGTAGELFFGEGSRLTVL.

The rearrangement joins TRBV6-5 to TRBJ1-4; D is ambiguous. The V end was cut by 4 bases, the J end by 2 bases, with 11 bases between. This CDR3 has 15 amino acids. The germline CDR1 and CDR2 sequences are MNHEY and SVGAGI. DNA for the CDR3: TGTGCCAGCAGTTTCCTGTCGGGGACTAATGAAAAACTGTTTTTT. It yields the protein CASSFLSGTNEKLFF.

As to this clone: Likely a read error: the CDR3 ends without its conserved phenylalanine or tryptophan. The rearrangement uses TRBV5-1 and TRBJ2-7, with a weak D call TRBD1 (6 bases). V lost 4 bases to trimming and J lost 3 bases, with 11 bases between them. This CDR3 region has 13 residues. Germline V CDR1 and CDR2: SGHRS, YFSETQ. The CDR3 DNA is TGCGCCAGCAGCCAGAGCAGGGGCTACGAGCAGTACTCC. The encoded protein is CASSQSRGYEQYS.

The V and J genes are TRBV4-1 and TRBJ2-2; D is unresolved. This CDR3 is built from 16 residues. Germline CDR1 MGHRA, CDR2 YSYEKL. V lost 4 bases to trimming and J lost 5 bases, with 17 bases between them. Here the CDR3 reads CASSLRVALGTGELFF. Here the CDR3 DNA reads TGCGCCAGCAGCCTCCGGGTAGCATTAGGAACCGGGGAGCTGTTTTTT.

This clone has just a few counts. Here the CDR3 reads CASSFRGSGYEQYF. As DNA, the CDR3 is TGTGCCAGCAGCTTCAGAGGGTCAGGCTACGAGCAGTACTTC. V usage is TRBV5-6 and J usage is TRBJ2-7, with a possible D match to TRBD2 (5 bases). V lost 2 bases and J 3 bases, leaving 12 bases between the germline ends. Germline V CDR1 and CDR2: SGHDT, YYEEEE. This CDR3 contains 14 residues.

In this sample, this clone turned up once. In DNA, the CDR3 is TGCAGCGTTGCGGGGAGTGCTGGAAACACCATATATTTT. Translating gives CSVAGSAGNTIYF. The chain recombines TRBV29-1 with TRBJ1-3, with D unclear. This CDR3 is built from 13 residues. Germline CDR1 is SQVTM and CDR2 is ANQGSEA. V was clipped by 4 bases and J by 2 bases, with 9 bases between them.

Regarding this clone: A junction end diverges from the germline sequence, so it may reflect a read error. The J gene is TRBJ1-4, the V gene TRBV7-9; TRBD1 aligns across 10 bases. The CDR3 sequence is 15 residues long. From germline, CDR1 is SEHNR and CDR2 FQNEAQ (reference sequence). CDR3 nucleotides: TGTTCCAGCAGCACGGGACAGGGGTATAATGAAAAACTGTTTTTT. Translating it yields CSSSTGQGYNEKLFF.

As to this clone: Germline is not matched at one junction end, which may reflect a read error. The genes are TRBV7-9 and TRBJ1-1, with TRBD1 as a possible D gene (6 bases). The CDR3 spans 14 residues. Germline V CDR1 and CDR2: SEHNR, FQNEAQ (reference sequence). The CDR3 loop is CSSTKGGEDTEAFF. CDR3 nucleotides: TGTTCCAGCACCAAAGGGGGGGAGGACACTGAAGCTTTCTTT.

There are a few counts of this clone. CDR3 amino acids: CASSTTGTSSEQFF. The CDR3 DNA reads as TGTGCCAGCAGTACCACCGGGACTAGCTCTGAGCAGTTCTTC. J is TRBJ2-1 and V is TRBV6-5; 9 nucleotides align to TRBD2. Germline V gives CDR1 MNHEY, CDR2 SVGAGI. The length of the CDR3 is 14 residues. V was clipped by 5 bases and J by 9 bases; unmatched bases: 8.

The J gene is TRBJ1-4, the V gene TRBV27, with unresolved D. CDR1 is MNHEY, CDR2 SMNVEV, per germline (reference sequence). The CDR3 is 15 residues long. The V end lost 6 bases, the J end lost 1 base, and 12 bases lay between the germline ends. The CDR3 sequence is CASRKAAGTNEKLFF. CDR3 nucleotides: TGTGCCAGCAGAAAAGCGGCAGGAACTAATGAAAAACTGTTTTTT. The full variable domain, completed using reference TRBV27 and TRBJ1-4, is EAQVTQNPRYLITVTGKKLTVTCSQNMNHEYMSWYRQDPGLGLRQIYYSMNVEVTDKGDVPEGYKVSRKEKRNFPLILESPSPNQTSLYFCASRKAAGTNEKLFFGSGTQLSVL.

V usage is TRBV5-1 and J usage is TRBJ2-2; the match to TRBD2 covers 9 bases. There are 15 residues in the CDR3. Germline values: CDR1 SGHRS, CDR2 YFSETQ. Trimming took 4 bases from V and 4 from J; bases not matched to a gene: 5. The CDR3 reads CASSRSGGFTGELFF. For the CDR3, the DNA is TGCGCCAGCAGCCGGAGCGGGGGGTTCACCGGGGAGCTGTTTTTT.

This clone was seen just once. V and J are TRBV2 and TRBJ2-7, with 12 bases fitting TRBD2. The ends lost 6 bases at V and 7 bases at J; junction bases unmatched: 7. Germline loops: CDR1 SNHLY, CDR2 FYNNEI. The CDR3 sequence is 14 residues long. CDR3 in amino acids: CASRTSGGAREQYF. The CDR3 DNA is TGTGCCAGCAGGACTAGCGGGGGAGCTCGGGAGCAGTACTTC.

A few counts support this clone. The chain is built from TRBV9 and TRBJ1-1, with 9 bases that match TRBD1. Trimming took 4 bases from V and 5 from J; bases not matched to a gene: 6. The germline CDR1 and CDR2 sequences are SGDLS and YYNGEE. The CDR3 extends over 14 amino acids. CDR3 protein: CASSSRQGVTEAFF. CDR3 in DNA: TGTGCCAGCAGCTCCAGACAGGGGGTGACTGAAGCTTTCTTT. The variable domain in full, completed from reference TRBV9 and TRBJ1-1, reads DSGVTQTPKHLITATGQRVTLRCSPRSGDLSVYWYQQSLDQGLQFLIQYYNGEERAKGNILERFSAQQFPDLHSELNLSSLELGDSALYFCASSSRQGVTEAFFGQGTRLTVV.

Concerning this clone itself: The junction differs from germline at one of its ends, possibly a read error. The chain employs TRBV7-7 and TRBJ2-5; 10 bases are shared with TRBD2. The CDR3 extends over 14 amino acids. Germline assignment: CDR1 SSHAT and CDR2 FNYEAQ (reference sequence). The CDR3 sequence is CASSPPGLAETQYF. For the CDR3, the DNA is TGTGCTAGCAGCCCCCCGGGACTAGCGGAGACCCAGTACTTC.

The chain joins TRBV20-1 to TRBJ2-7; D might be TRBD2 (5 bases). The CDR3 covers 11 residues. The ends were cut back, 5 bases at V and 7 bases at J, with 12 bases in the middle. Germline V gene sequence: CDR1 DFQATT, CDR2 SNEGSKA (reference sequence). CDR3 protein: CSAEGGSEQYF. The CDR3 nucleotides read TGCAGTGCTGAGGGTGGGTCGGAGCAGTACTTC.